This TCR beta chain was sequenced in a study of T cells after posttransplantation cyclophosphamide. Study observations and caveats: TRB clonality was highly associated with recipient CMV seropositivity and reactivation.

Peripheral blood was collected from the related graft donor on the marrow donation day. This table comes from immunoSEQ multiplex PCR, and its TCRdb copy is limited to in-frame clones, with some not included. The sample gives tens of thousands of clones, none seen only once, and the top ten clones hold more than 2%. The sample holds many counts of this clone. The antigen is undetermined. The CDR3 is 17 amino acids. Germline V CDR1 and CDR2: SGHVS, FQNEAQ. Trimming pared 4 bases from V and 4 bases from J, leaving 23 bases between. This TCR derives from a man aged 50 to 60 in good health, CMV-negative, and a related stem cell transplant donor. Source material: PBMCs. The chain has TRBV7-8 and TRBJ2-7; no clear D gene. The CDR3 reads CASSSSMVRSDFYEQYF. Written as DNA, the CDR3 is TGTGCCAGCAGCTCTTCTATGGTTAGGAGTGATTTTTACGAGCAGTACTTC.